This paragraph covers one T cell receptor (beta chain) sequence. Its antigen is not identified. This sample is part of a study of CD8 T cells in ankylosing spondylitis. The study, taken as a whole, reports: What appeared characteristic of ankylosing spondylitis blood was a TCR beta motif of under 10 highly homologous variants.

It was by quantitative 5'-RACE with molecular barcodes that TCR beta libraries were made. TCRdb passed the 5' RACE reads through MiXCR, listing each CDR3 protein once. The data hold hundreds of thousands of distinct CDR3 sequences, with 17% observed a single time. Per the germline V gene, CDR1 is SGHDT and CDR2 is YYEEEE. The V and J ends lost 4 bases and 3 bases respectively, with 5 bases between them. The CDR3 has 12 residues. This TCR was recovered from a male donor with ankylosing spondylitis. The chain recombines TRBV5-6 with TRBJ1-5, with D unclear. The material sequenced was blood, either unsorted or a sorted T cell fraction (not recorded which). CDR3 loop: CASSGTNQPQHF. The CDR3, as DNA: TGTGCCAGCAGCGGAACCAATCAGCCCCAGCATTTT.